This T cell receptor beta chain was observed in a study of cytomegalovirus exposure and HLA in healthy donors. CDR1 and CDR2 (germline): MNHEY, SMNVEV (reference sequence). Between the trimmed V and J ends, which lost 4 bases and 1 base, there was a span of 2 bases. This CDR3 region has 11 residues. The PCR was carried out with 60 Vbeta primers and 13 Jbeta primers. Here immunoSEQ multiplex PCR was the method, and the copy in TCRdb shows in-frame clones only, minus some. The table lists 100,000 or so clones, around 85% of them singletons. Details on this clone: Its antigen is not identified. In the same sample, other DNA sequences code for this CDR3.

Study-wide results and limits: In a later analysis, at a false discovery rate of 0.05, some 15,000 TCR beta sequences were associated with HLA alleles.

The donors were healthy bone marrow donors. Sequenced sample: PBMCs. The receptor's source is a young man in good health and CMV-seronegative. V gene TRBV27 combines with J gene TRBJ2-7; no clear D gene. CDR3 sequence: CASSSSYEQYF. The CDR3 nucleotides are TGTGCCAGCAGTTCTTCCTACGAGCAGTACTTC.